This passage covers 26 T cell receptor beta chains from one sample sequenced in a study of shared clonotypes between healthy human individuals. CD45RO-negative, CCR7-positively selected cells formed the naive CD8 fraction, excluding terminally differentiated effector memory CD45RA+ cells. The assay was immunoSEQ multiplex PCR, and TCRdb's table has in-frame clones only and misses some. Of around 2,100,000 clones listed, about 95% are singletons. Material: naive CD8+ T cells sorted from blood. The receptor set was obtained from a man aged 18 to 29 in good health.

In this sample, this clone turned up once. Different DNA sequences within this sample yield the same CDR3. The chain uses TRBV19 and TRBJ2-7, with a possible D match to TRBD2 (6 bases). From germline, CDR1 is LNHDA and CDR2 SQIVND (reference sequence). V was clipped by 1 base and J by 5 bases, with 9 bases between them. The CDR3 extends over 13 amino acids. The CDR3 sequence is CASSIVAGNEQYF. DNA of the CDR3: TGTGCCAGTAGTATAGTCGCGGGGAACGAGCAGTACTTC.

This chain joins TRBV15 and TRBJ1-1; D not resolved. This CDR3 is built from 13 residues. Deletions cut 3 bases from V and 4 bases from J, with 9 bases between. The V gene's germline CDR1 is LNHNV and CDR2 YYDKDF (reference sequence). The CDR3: CATSRRVATEAFF. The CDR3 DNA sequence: TGTGCCACCAGCAGGCGAGTGGCCACTGAAGCTTTCTTT.

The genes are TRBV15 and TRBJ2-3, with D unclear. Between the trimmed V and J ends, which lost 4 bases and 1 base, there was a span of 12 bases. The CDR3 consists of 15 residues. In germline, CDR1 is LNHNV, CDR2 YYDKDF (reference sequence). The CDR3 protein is CATSTGLDRTDTQYF. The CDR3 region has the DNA TGTGCCACCAGCACCGGATTGGACCGCACAGATACGCAGTATTTT.

CDR3 amino acids: CASRGRSSTDTQYF. As DNA, the CDR3 is TGTGCCAGCCGTGGACGGAGTAGCACAGATACGCAGTATTTT. The gene calls are TRBV28 and TRBJ2-3; D gene ambiguous. This CDR3 is 14 amino acids long. CDR1 MDHEN and CDR2 SYDVKM come from the germline V gene. Trimming left V 8 bases short and J 0 bases short, with 12 bases between.

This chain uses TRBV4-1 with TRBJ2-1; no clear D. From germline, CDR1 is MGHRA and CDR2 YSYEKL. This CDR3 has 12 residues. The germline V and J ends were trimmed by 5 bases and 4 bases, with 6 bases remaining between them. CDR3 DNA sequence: TGCGCCAGCAGCGACGATTACAATGAGCAGTTCTTC. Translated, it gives CASSDDYNEQFF.

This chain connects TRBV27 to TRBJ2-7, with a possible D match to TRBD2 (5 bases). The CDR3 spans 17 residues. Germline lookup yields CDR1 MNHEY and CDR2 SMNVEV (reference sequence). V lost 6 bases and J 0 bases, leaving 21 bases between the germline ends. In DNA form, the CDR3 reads TGTGCCAGCAGCCCGTTGAATCCGGGGAGATACTCCTACGAGCAGTACTTC. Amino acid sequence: CASSPLNPGRYSYEQYF.

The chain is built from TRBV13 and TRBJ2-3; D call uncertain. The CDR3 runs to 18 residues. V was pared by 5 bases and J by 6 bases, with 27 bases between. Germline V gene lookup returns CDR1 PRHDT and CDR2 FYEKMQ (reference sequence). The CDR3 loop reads CASSNRIDSAGPYDTQYF. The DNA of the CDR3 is TGTGCCAGCAGCAATCGCATTGACTCCGCCGGGCCCTATGATACGCAGTATTTT. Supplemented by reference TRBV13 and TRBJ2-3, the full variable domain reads AAGVIQSPRHLIKEKRETATLKCYPIPRHDTVYWYQQGPGQDPQFLISFYEKMQSDKGSIPDRFSAQQFSDYHSELNMSSLELGDSALYFCASSNRIDSAGPYDTQYFGPGTRLTVL.

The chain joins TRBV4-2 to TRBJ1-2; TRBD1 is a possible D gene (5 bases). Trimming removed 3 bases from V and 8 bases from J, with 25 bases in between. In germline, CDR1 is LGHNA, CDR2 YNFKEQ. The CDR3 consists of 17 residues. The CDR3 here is CASSHPLAGLSIEGYTF. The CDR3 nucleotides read TGTGCCAGCAGCCACCCCCTGGCAGGGTTGTCGATTGAGGGCTACACCTTC.

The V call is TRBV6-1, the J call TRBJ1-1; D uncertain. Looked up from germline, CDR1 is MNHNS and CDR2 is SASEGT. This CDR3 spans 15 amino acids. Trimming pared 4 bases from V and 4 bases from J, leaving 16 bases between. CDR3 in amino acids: CASSGFGLGGTEAFF. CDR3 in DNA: TGTGCCAGCAGTGGATTCGGGTTGGGCGGCACTGAAGCTTTCTTT.

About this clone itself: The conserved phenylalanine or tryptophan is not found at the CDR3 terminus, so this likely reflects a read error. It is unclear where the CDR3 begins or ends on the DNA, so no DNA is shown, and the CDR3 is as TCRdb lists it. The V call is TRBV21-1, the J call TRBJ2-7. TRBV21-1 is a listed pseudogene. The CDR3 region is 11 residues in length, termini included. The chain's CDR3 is CASSKVVAGII.

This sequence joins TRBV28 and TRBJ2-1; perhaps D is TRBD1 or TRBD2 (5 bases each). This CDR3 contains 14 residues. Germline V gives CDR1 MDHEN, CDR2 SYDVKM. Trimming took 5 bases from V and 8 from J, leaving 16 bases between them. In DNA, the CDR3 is TGTGCCAGCAGTCGGGGCGTTTACGGTTATGAGCAGTTCTTC. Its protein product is CASSRGVYGYEQFF.

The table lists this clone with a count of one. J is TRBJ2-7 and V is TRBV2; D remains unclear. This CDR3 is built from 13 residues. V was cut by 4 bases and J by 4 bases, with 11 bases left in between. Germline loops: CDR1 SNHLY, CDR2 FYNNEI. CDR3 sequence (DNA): TGTGCCAGCAGTGGTCCAGAAAAGTACGAGCAGTACTTC. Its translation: CASSGPEKYEQYF.

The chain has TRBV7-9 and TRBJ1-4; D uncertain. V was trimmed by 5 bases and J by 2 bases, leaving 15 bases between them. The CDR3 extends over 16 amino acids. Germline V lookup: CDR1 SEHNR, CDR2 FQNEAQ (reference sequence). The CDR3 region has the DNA TGTGCCAGCAGCCAACTCCTGGTAGGGACTAATGAAAAACTGTTTTTT. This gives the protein CASSQLLVGTNEKLFF. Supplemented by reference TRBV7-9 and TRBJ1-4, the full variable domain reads DTGVSQNPRHKITKRGQNVTFRCDPISEHNRLYWYRQTLGQGPEFLTYFQNEAQLEKSRLLSDRFSAERPKGSFSTLEIQRTEQGDSAMYLCASSQLLVGTNEKLFFGSGTQLSVL.

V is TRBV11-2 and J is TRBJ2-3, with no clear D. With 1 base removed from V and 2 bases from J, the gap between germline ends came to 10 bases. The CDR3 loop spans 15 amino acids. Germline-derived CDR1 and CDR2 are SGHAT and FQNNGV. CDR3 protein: CASSLAPTNTDTQYF. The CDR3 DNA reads TGTGCCAGCAGCTTAGCGCCAACTAACACAGATACGCAGTATTTT.

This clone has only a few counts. The CDR3 DNA reads TGCGCCAGCAGCCAAGGGGGAGAGGGGGCTTCACCCCTCCACTTT. This codes for CASSQGGEGASPLHF. The chain is built from TRBV4-3 and TRBJ1-6; 7 bases map to TRBD1. Germline V gene lookup returns CDR1 LGHNA and CDR2 YSLEER. V dropped 1 base and J dropped 9; count of bases not matched to a gene: 6. This CDR3 region has 15 residues.

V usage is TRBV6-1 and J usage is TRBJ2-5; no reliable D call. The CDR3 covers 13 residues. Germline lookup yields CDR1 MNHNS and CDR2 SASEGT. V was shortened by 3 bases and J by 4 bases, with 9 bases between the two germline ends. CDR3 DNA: TGTGCCAGCAGTGATACAGTGGGAGAGACCCAGTACTTC. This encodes CASSDTVGETQYF.

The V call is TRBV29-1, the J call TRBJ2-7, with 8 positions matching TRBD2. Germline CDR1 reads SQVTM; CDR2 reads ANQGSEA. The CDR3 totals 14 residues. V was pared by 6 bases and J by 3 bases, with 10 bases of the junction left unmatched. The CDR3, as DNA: TGCAGCGTATCGGGAGGGACGGGGCTCTACGAGCAGTACTTC. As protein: CSVSGGTGLYEQYF.

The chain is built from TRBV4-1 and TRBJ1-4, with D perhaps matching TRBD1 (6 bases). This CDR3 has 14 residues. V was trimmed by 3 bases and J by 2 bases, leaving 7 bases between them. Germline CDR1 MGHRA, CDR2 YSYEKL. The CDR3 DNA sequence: TGCGCCAGCAGCCAGAGGGGGACTAATGAAAAACTGTTTTTT. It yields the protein CASSQRGTNEKLFF.

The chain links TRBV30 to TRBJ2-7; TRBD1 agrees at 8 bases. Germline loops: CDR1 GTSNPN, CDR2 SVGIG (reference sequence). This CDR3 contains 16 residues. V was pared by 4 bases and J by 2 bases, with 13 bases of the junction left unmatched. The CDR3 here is CAWKGDSGQEAYEQYF. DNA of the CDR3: TGTGCCTGGAAAGGAGACTCGGGACAGGAGGCCTACGAGCAGTACTTC.

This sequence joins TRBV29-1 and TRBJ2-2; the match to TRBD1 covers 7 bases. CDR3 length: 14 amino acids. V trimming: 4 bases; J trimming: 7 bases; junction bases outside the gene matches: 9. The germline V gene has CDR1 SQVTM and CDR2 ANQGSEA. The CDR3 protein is CSVVMAGGYGELFF. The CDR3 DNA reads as TGCAGCGTTGTTATGGCAGGGGGTTACGGGGAGCTGTTTTTT.

The CDR3 bases are TGTGCCAGCAGCTTAAGAGGGGACCCCACTGAAGCTTTCTTT. As protein: CASSLRGDPTEAFF. The chain couples TRBV7-3 to TRBJ1-1, with a tentative D call TRBD1 (5 bases). Trimming took 1 base from V and 4 from J, leaving 10 bases between them. Germline assignment: CDR1 SGHTA and CDR2 FQGTGA. The CDR3 length is 14 residues.

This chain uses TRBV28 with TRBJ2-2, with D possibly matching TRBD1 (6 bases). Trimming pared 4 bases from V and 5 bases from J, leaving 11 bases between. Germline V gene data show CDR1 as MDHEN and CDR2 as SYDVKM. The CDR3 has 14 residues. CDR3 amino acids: CASSSGVGTGELFF. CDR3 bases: TGTGCCAGCAGTTCAGGGGTTGGTACCGGGGAGCTGTTTTTT.

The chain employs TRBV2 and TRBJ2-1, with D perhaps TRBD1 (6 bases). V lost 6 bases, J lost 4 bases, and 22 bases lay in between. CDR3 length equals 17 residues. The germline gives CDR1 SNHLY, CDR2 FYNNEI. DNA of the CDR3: TGTGCCAGCAGCCAGCTCTCCGGGACAACGGGTTACAATGAGCAGTTCTTC. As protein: CASSQLSGTTGYNEQFF.

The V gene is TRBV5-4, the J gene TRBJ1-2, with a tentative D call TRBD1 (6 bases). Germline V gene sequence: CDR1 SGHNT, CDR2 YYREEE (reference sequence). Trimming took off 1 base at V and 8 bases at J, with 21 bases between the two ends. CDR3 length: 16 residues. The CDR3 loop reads CASSLPHTGSVDGYTF. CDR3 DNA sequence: TGTGCCAGCAGCTTGCCTCATACAGGGTCAGTTGACGGCTACACCTTC.

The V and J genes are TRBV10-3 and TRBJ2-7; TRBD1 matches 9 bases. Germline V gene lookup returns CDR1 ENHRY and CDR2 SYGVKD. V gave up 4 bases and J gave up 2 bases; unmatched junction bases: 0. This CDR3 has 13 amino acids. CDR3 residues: CAISGQGAYEQYF. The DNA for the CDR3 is TGTGCCATCAGTGGACAGGGGGCCTACGAGCAGTACTTC.

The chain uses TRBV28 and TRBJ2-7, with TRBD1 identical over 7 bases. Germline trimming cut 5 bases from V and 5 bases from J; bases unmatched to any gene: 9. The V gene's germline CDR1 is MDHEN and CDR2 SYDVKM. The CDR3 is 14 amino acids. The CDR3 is CASSLQGGADEQYF. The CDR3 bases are TGTGCCAGCAGTCTTCAAGGGGGCGCGGACGAGCAGTACTTC.